A selection of T cell receptor beta chains follows, all from one sample in a study of CD4 T cells in relation to SARS-CoV-2 and coronaviruses. Profiled with immunoSEQ multiplex PCR; TCRdb holds only in-frame clones, not every one. This sample has 35,000 or so clones; 77% occur once, and the top ten carry around 21%. Their specific antigens are unknown. The specimen was memory CD4+ T cells from PBMCs, cultured in vitro. Every receptor here comes from an adult with COVID-19. Each CDR3 is given with its conserved first and last residue. D genes are given only for firm matches. Expanded clones are given a class, and other clones once, few, many or no size at all.

v_call	clone_size	j_call	d_call	cdr3_aa	cdr3_nt
TRBV28	.	TRBJ2-1	.	CASNDREAYNEQFF	TGTGCCAGCAATGACAGGGAGGCCTACAATGAGCAGTTCTTC
TRBV2	.	TRBJ2-2	TRBD2	CASGGEGAGVGTGELFF	TGTGCCAGTGGGGGGGAAGGGGCGGGAGTAGGCACCGGGGAGCTGTTTTTT
TRBV5-1	.	TRBJ2-7	.	CASSLASDGVYEQYF	TGCGCCAGCAGCTTGGCTTCAGATGGAGTCTACGAGCAGTACTTC
TRBV7-3	.	TRBJ1-1	TRBD1	CASTETTGGAVIF	TGTGCCAGCACCGAGACGACAGGGGGCGCGGTTATCTTT
TRBV4-1	.	TRBJ1-4	.	CASSQDRDRWEKLFF	TGCGCCAGCAGCCAAGATAGAGACAGGTGGGAAAAACTGTTTTTT
TRBV5-6	.	TRBJ1-6	TRBD1	CASSLWRDREFSPLHF	TGTGCCAGCAGCTTGTGGAGGGACAGGGAATTTTCACCCCTCCACTTT
TRBV24-1	few	TRBJ2-7	TRBD1	CATSGPGQGGTYEQYF	TGTGCCACCAGTGGGCCCGGACAGGGGGGAACCTACGAGCAGTACTTC
TRBV28	.	TRBJ2-5	.	CASSLSLPSVETQYF	TGTGCCAGCAGTTTATCCCTCCCCAGCGTTGAGACCCAGTACTTC
TRBV4-1	.	TRBJ1-3	.	CASSQTLLTQHTIYF	TGCGCCAGCAGCCAAACCCTCTTGACACAGCACACCATATATTTT
TRBV7-6	.	TRBJ2-7	TRBD2	CASSFGSSGTYEQYF	TGTGCCAGCAGCTTCGGGTCCAGCGGGACCTACGAGCAGTACTTC
TRBV7-3	.	TRBJ2-1	TRBD2	CASRRAGGANEQFF	TGTGCCAGCAGGCGAGCGGGAGGCGCCAATGAGCAGTTCTTC
TRBV15	.	TRBJ2-2	TRBD2	CATSRVPGGPGGTGELFF	TGTGCCACCAGCAGAGTACCGGGAGGGCCGGGAGGCACCGGGGAGCTGTTTTTT
TRBV10-3	.	TRBJ1-3	TRBD1	CAIRGGQGSGNTIYF	TGTGCCATCAGGGGGGGACAGGGCTCTGGAAACACCATATATTTT
TRBV7-9	few	TRBJ2-3	.	CASSLPVTDTQYF	TGTGCCAGCAGCTTACCAGTAACAGATACGCAGTATTTT
TRBV10-3	.	TRBJ1-2	TRBD1	CAISTGVGYTF	TGTGCCATCAGTACAGGGGTTGGCTACACCTTC
TRBV18	.	TRBJ2-2	.	CASSPRRNTGELFF	TGTGCCAGCTCACCACGGAGGAACACCGGGGAGCTGTTTTTT
TRBV4-3	.	TRBJ1-2	TRBD1	CASSPRGTGGENGYTF	TGCGCCAGCAGCCCCCGGGGGACAGGGGGCGAGAATGGCTACACCTTC
TRBV28	.	TRBJ1-5	.	CASRQSNQPQHF	TGTGCCAGCAGACAGAGCAATCAGCCCCAGCATTTT
TRBV7-8	.	TRBJ1-1	TRBD1	CASSLAHRTGPKNTEAFF	TGTGCCAGCAGCTTAGCCCACCGGACAGGGCCTAAGAACACTGAAGCTTTCTTT
TRBV10-2	.	TRBJ2-1	TRBD2	CASSLTSGMVRGEQFF	TGCGCCAGCAGCCTGACTAGCGGGATGGTTAGAGGTGAGCAGTTCTTC
TRBV9	.	TRBJ1-1	.	CASSEEGNPEAFF	TGTGCCAGCAGCGAGGAGGGGAACCCTGAAGCTTTCTTT
TRBV29-1	.	TRBJ2-7	TRBD1	CSVDGTGGYEQYF	TGCAGCGTTGATGGGACAGGGGGCTACGAGCAGTACTTC
TRBV7-9	few	TRBJ1-2	.	CASSLARLNYGYTF	TGTGCCAGCAGCTTAGCAAGGTTGAACTATGGCTACACCTTC
TRBV7-9	few	TRBJ2-3	.	CASSFGLSTDTQYF	TGTGCCAGCAGCTTCGGACTATCGACAGATACGCAGTATTTT
TRBV27	few	TRBJ2-1	TRBD2	CASSLAGDTYNEQFF	TGTGCCAGCAGTTTGGCGGGAGACACCTACAATGAGCAGTTCTTC
TRBV4-2	few	TRBJ2-1	TRBD2	CASSQPAGEAYNEQFF	TGTGCCAGCAGCCAACCGGCGGGAGAGGCCTACAATGAGCAGTTCTTC
TRBV4-3	once	TRBJ2-5	.	CASSLIGYQETQYF	TGCGCCAGCAGCCTTATAGGGTACCAAGAGACCCAGTACTTC
TRBV3-1/TRBV3-2	.	TRBJ1-1	.	CASSQDLLKAFF	TGTGCCAGCAGCCAAGATTTACTGAAAGCTTTCTTT
TRBV18	.	TRBJ2-4	.	CASSKTKNIQYF	TGTGCCAGCTCAAAAACCAAAAACATTCAGTACTTC
TRBV6-1	.	TRBJ2-1	.	CASSDLSGRIGEQFF	TGTGCCAGCAGTGACCTTTCGGGTAGAATCGGTGAGCAGTTCTTC